This TCR beta chain was captured by sequencing in a study of T cell responses to AZD1222 COVID-19 vaccine. Study results and caveats: Across spike, vaccine-associated CD4 TCRs were found, dominant at 160-218 and 743-854. The donor cohort was predominantly white British with a female majority, and clonal diversity may have been underestimated. Researchers took repertoire samples only after the peak T cell response had come.

On this clone: Its antigen is not known.

Trimming took off 0 bases at V and 2 bases at J, with 5 bases between the two ends. From germline, CDR1 is SGHTA and CDR2 FQGNSA. This CDR3 region has 13 residues. Data came from immunoSEQ multiplex PCR; TCRdb stores just in-frame clones and leaves some out. This sample yields 100,000 or so clones, of which approximately 90% are seen a single time; about 2.9% belongs to the top ten. The specimen comprised peripheral blood, sampled on day 0 of AZD1222 vaccination. The genes are TRBV7-2 and TRBJ2-7; D gene unclear. This clonotype originated in an adult in good health. In DNA form, the CDR3 reads TGTGCCAGCAGCTTAGCAGTTCCCTACGAGCAGTACTTC. Protein sequence: CASSLAVPYEQYF.